A selection of T cell receptor beta chains follows, all from one sample in a study of blood T cell repertoires in COVID-19. Profiled with immunoSEQ multiplex PCR; TCRdb holds only in-frame clones, not every one. The table shows roughly 100,000 clones, with less than 80% occurring only once. The sample was peripheral blood. These receptors originate from an older man with active or convalescent COVID-19. The CDR3 runs from the conserved cysteine through the conserved F or W. D genes are given only for firm matches. The size field is filled for only some rows; it gives once, few, many or a size class.

TRBV2,TRBD1,-,TRBJ2-7,CASRKDRATYEQYF,TGTGCCAGCAGGAAGGACAGGGCAACCTACGAGCAGTACTTC
TRBV29-1,TRBD1,-,TRBJ2-5,CSASQGAETQYF,TGCAGCGCTTCACAGGGGGCGGAGACCCAGTACTTC
TRBV2,TRBD1,-,TRBJ2-3,CASSRDRGTDTQYF,TGTGCCAGCAGCCGGGACAGGGGCACAGATACGCAGTATTTT
TRBV11-2,-,-,TRBJ2-1,CASSLVFGDYNEQFF,TGTGCCAGCAGCTTAGTTTTTGGAGACTACAATGAGCAGTTCTTC
TRBV5-1,-,-,TRBJ2-7,CASSSTGLEDEQYF,TGCGCCAGCAGCTCTACAGGGTTGGAGGACGAGCAGTACTTC
TRBV12-3/TRBV12-4,-,-,TRBJ1-4,CASSLGLELFF,TGTGCCAGCAGTTTAGGCCTAGAACTGTTTTTT
TRBV27,TRBD2,-,TRBJ2-1,CASTPYGGTSGRGHNEQFF,TGTGCCAGCACTCCGTACGGAGGAACTAGCGGGAGGGGTCACAATGAGCAGTTCTTC
TRBV10-1,-,-,TRBJ1-1,CASSVGRDTEAFF,TGCGCCAGCAGTGTGGGGAGGGACACTGAAGCTTTCTTT
TRBV28,TRBD2,-,TRBJ2-1,CASRDYNYNEQFF,TGTGCCAGCCGGGACTACAACTACAATGAGCAGTTCTTC
TRBV7-2,TRBD1,-,TRBJ1-2,CASSLIGTGDGYTF,TGTGCCAGCAGCTTAATCGGGACAGGGGATGGCTACACCTTC
TRBV7-9,-,-,TRBJ2-1,CASSQLQTSRNEQFF,TGTGCCAGCAGCCAACTCCAAACCTCTAGGAATGAGCAGTTCTTC
TRBV30,TRBD2,once,TRBJ2-4,CAWSRTSGGPVDIQYF,TGTGCCTGGAGCCGGACTAGCGGGGGGCCGGTAGACATTCAGTACTTC
TRBV21-1,-,-,TRBJ2-7,CASTSQGAPYEQYF,TGTGCCAGCACCTCACAGGGGGCCCCCTACGAGCAGTACTTC
TRBV2,TRBD1,-,TRBJ1-5,CASTRQGVQPQHF,TGTGCCAGCACCCGACAGGGTGTTCAGCCCCAGCATTTT
TRBV24-1,-,-,TRBJ1-5,CATSDKAASNQPQHF,TGTGCCACCAGTGATAAGGCGGCCAGCAATCAGCCCCAGCATTTT
TRBV4-1,-,-,TRBJ1-2,CASSPTNNYGYTF,TGCGCCAGCAGCCCGACAAATAACTATGGCTACACCTTC
TRBV6-4,TRBD1,once,TRBJ1-6,CASSDSQTGGNNSPLHF,TGTGCCAGCAGTGACTCGCAGACAGGGGGTAATAATTCACCCCTCCACTTT
TRBV7-6,-,-,TRBJ2-7,CASSLVQHYEQYF,TGTGCCAGCAGCTTAGTCCAACACTACGAGCAGTACTTC
TRBV6-5,TRBD1,-,TRBJ1-5,CASTNDRGYQPQHF,TGTGCCAGCACCAACGACAGGGGGTATCAGCCCCAGCATTTT
TRBV6-5,-,-,TRBJ2-2,CASGNQGVDTGELFF,TGTGCCAGCGGGAACCAGGGTGTAGACACCGGGGAGCTGTTTTTT
TRBV20-1,-,-,TRBJ1-4,CSASVTTNEKLFF,TGCAGTGCTAGTGTCACAACTAATGAAAAACTGTTTTTT
TRBV6-5,-,once,TRBJ1-4,CASIKDINNEKLFF,TGTGCCAGCATTAAAGACATTAATAATGAAAAACTGTTTTTT
TRBV7-8,-,-,TRBJ1-2,CASSLAGSDLYGYTF,TGTGCCAGCAGCTTAGCAGGCAGCGATCTCTATGGCTACACCTTC
TRBV19,TRBD1,-,TRBJ1-2,CASRPSAQGAWGGYTF,TGTGCCAGTAGACCCTCGGCGCAGGGGGCGTGGGGTGGCTACACCTTC
TRBV6-5,-,-,TRBJ2-7,CASSYSEGASYEQYF,TGTGCCAGCAGTTACTCTGAGGGCGCTTCCTACGAGCAGTACTTC